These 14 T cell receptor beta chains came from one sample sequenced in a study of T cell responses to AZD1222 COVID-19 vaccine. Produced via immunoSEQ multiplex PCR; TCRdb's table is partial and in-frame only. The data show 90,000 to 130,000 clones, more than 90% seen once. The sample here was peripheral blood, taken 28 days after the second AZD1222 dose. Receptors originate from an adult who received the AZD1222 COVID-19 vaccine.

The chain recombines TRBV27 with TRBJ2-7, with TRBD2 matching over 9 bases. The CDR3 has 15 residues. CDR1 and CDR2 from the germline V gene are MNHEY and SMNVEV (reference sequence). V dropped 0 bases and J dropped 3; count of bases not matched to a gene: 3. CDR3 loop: CASSLSWRGGYEQYF. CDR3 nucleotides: TGTGCCAGCAGTTTATCGTGGCGGGGGGGCTACGAGCAGTACTTC.

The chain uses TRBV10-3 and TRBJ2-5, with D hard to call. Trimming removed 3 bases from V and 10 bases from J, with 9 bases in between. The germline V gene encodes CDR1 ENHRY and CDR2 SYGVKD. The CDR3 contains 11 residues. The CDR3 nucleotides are TGTGCCATCAGTGATGATCGTAGCCAGTACTTC. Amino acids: CAISDDRSQYF.

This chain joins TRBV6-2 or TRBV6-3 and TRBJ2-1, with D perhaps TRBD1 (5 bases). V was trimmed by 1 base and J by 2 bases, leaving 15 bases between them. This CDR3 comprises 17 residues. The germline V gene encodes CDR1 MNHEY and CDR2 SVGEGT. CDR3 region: CASSYWPTARAYNEQFF. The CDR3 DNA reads TGTGCCAGCAGTTACTGGCCGACAGCTCGCGCCTACAATGAGCAGTTCTTC.

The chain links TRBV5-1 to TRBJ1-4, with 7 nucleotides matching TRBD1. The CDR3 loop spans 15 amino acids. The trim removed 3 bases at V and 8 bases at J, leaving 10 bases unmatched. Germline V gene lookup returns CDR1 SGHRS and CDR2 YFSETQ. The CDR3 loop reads CASSSRQGVGEKLFF. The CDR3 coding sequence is TGCGCCAGCAGCTCCCGACAGGGCGTGGGGGAAAAACTGTTTTTT.

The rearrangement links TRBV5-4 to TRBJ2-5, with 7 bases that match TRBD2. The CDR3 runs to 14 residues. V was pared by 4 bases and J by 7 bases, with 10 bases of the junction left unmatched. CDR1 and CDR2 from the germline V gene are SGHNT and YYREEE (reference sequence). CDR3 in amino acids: CASSVGGASGTQYF. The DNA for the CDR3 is TGTGCCAGCAGCGTGGGAGGGGCTAGCGGGACCCAGTACTTC.

The CDR3 sequence is CASTGGNSYEQYF. The DNA for the CDR3 is TGTGCCAGCACCGGGGGGAACTCCTACGAGCAGTACTTC. The chain employs TRBV2 and TRBJ2-7; 7 nucleotides align to TRBD2. CDR1 is SNHLY and CDR2 is FYNNEI in the germline V gene. The CDR3 sequence is 13 residues long. J gave up 0 bases and V 7 bases, and 3 bases lay outside the gene matches.

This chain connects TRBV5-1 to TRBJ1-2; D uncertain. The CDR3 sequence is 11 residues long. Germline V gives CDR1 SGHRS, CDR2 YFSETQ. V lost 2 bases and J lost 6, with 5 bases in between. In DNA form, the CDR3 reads TGCGCCAGCAGCTTCGGGGATGGCTACACCTTC. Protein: CASSFGDGYTF.

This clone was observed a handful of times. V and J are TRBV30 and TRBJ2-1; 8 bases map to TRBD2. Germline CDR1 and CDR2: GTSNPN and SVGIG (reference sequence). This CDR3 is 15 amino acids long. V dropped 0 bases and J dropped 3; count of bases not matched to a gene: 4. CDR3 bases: TGTGCCTGGAGTGTGCCGGGACTAGACTACAATGAGCAGTTCTTC. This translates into CAWSVPGLDYNEQFF.

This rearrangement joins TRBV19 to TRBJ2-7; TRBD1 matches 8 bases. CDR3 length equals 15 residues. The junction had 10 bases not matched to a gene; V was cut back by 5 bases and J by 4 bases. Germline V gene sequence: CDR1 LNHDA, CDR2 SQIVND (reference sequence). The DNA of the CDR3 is TGTGCCAGTAGTCCGCGGACAGGGCAAGTGTACGAGCAGTACTTC. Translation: CASSPRTGQVYEQYF.

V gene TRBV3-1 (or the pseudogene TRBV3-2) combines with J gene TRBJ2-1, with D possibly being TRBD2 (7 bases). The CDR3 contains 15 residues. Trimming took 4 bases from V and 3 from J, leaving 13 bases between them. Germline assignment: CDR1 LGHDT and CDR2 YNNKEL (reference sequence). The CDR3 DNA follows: TGTGCCAGCAGCCCGGGCGGGGGCGGCTACAATGAGCAGTTCTTC. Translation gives CASSPGGGGYNEQFF.

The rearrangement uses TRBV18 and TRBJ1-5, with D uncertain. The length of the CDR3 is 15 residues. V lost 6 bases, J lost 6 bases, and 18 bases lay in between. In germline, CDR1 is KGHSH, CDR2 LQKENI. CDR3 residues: CASSDYWGGLQPQHF. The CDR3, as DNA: TGTGCCAGCTCGGACTATTGGGGAGGCCTTCAGCCCCAGCATTTT.

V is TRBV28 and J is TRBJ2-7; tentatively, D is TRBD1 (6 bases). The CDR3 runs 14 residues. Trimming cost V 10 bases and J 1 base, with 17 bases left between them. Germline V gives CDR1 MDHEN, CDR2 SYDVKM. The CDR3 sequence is CATVQMTGSYEQYF. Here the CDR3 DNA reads TGTGCCACCGTGCAAATGACAGGTTCCTACGAGCAGTACTTC.

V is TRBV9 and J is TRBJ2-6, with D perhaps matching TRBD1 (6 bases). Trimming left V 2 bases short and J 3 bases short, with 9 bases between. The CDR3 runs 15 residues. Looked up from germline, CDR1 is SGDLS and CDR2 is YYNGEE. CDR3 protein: CASSVTGYGANVLTF. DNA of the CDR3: TGTGCCAGCAGCGTCACAGGGTATGGGGCCAACGTCCTGACTTTC. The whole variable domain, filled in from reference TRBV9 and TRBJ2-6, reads DSGVTQTPKHLITATGQRVTLRCSPRSGDLSVYWYQQSLDQGLQFLIQYYNGEERAKGNILERFSAQQFPDLHSELNLSSLELGDSALYFCASSVTGYGANVLTFGAGSRLTVL.

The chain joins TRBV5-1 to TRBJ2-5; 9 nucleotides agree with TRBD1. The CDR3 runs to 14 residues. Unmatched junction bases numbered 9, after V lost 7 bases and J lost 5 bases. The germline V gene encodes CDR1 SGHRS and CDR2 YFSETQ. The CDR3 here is CASSGGQGRETQYF. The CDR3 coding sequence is TGCGCCAGCTCCGGGGGACAGGGAAGGGAGACCCAGTACTTC.